The subject of this entry is one T cell receptor (beta chain). Its antigen remains unknown. The data originate from a study of cytomegalovirus exposure and HLA in healthy donors. Study in general: Genetic ancestry analysis placed 81% of the roughly 400 donors that were genotyped in the Caucasian-associated cluster.

Study-level points and caveats: CMV antigen specificity of a few CMV-associated chains was confirmed in vitro. Within a later analysis, the majority of CMV-associated TCR beta chains appeared HLA-restricted. Later, an analysis showed that TCR beta chains associated with HLA were more clonally expanded than others that were equally common.

The CDR3 length is 14 residues. Germline V gives CDR1 SGHAT, CDR2 FQNNGV. Trimming removed 2 bases from V and 5 bases from J, with 13 bases in between. Vbeta (60) and Jbeta (13) primers were used in the PCR. The protocol was immunoSEQ multiplex PCR, while the TCRdb copy is restricted to in-frame clones and leaves out a portion. The data show approximately 120,000 clones, around 77% seen once. This clonotype originated in a man aged 40-55 years in good health and CMV-seropositive. V usage is TRBV11-2 and J usage is TRBJ2-7; D unclear. Specimen: PBMCs. CDR3 nucleotides: TGTGCCAGCAGCTTATACCCCCAAGCAAACGAGCAGTACTTC. Encoded protein: CASSLYPQANEQYF.